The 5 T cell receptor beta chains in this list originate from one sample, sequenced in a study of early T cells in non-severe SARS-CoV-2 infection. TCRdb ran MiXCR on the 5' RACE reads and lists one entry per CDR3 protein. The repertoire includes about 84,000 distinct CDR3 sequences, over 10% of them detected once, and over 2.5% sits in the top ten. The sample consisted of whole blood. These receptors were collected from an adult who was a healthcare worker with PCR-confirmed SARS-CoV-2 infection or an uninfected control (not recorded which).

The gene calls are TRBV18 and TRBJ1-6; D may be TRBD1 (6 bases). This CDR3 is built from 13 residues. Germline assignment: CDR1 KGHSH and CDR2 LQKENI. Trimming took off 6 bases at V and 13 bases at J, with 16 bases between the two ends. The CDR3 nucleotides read TGTGCCAGCTCTCCAGGGGCGCTTGGGCCCCTCCACTTT. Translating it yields CASSPGALGPLHF.

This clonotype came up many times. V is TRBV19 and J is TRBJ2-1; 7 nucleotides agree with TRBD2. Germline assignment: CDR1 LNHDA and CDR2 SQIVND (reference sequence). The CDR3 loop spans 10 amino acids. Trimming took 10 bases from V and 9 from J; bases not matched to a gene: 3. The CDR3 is CATWGGEQFF. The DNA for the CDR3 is TGTGCCACTTGGGGGGGTGAGCAGTTCTTC.

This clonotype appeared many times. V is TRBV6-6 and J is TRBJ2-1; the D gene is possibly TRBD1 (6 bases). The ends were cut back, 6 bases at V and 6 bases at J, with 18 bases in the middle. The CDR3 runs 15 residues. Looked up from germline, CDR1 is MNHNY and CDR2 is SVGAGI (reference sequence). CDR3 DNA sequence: TGTGCCAGCAGCTTGCCCCGGGACAACTCCAATGAGCAGTTCTTC. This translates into CASSLPRDNSNEQFF.

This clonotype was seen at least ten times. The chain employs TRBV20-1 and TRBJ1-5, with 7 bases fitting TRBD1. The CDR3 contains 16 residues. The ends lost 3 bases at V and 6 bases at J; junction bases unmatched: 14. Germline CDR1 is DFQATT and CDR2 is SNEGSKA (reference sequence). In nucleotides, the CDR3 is TGCAGTGCTAGTGACAGGGTGAATGTGCCTAGTCAGCCCCAGCATTTT. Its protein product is CSASDRVNVPSQPQHF.

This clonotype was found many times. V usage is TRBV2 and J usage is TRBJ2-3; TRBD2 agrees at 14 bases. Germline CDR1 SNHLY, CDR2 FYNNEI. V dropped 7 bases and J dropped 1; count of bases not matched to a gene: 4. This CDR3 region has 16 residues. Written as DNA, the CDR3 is TGTGCCAGCACTCTGGGACTAGCGGGGGGCACAGATACGCAGTATTTT. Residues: CASTLGLAGGTDTQYF.